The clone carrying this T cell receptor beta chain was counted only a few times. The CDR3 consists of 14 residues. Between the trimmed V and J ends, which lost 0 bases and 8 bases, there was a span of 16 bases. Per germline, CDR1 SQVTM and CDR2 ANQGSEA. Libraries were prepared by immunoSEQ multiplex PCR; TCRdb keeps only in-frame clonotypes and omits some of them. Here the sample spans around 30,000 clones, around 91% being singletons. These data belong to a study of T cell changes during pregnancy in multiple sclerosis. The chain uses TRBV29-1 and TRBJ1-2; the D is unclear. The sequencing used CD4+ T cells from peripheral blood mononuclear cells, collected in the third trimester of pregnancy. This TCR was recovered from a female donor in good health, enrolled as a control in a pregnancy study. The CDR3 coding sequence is TGCAGCGTTGAAGATCCGGGGAGATCGGGGGGCTACACCTTC. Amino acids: CSVEDPGRSGGYTF.